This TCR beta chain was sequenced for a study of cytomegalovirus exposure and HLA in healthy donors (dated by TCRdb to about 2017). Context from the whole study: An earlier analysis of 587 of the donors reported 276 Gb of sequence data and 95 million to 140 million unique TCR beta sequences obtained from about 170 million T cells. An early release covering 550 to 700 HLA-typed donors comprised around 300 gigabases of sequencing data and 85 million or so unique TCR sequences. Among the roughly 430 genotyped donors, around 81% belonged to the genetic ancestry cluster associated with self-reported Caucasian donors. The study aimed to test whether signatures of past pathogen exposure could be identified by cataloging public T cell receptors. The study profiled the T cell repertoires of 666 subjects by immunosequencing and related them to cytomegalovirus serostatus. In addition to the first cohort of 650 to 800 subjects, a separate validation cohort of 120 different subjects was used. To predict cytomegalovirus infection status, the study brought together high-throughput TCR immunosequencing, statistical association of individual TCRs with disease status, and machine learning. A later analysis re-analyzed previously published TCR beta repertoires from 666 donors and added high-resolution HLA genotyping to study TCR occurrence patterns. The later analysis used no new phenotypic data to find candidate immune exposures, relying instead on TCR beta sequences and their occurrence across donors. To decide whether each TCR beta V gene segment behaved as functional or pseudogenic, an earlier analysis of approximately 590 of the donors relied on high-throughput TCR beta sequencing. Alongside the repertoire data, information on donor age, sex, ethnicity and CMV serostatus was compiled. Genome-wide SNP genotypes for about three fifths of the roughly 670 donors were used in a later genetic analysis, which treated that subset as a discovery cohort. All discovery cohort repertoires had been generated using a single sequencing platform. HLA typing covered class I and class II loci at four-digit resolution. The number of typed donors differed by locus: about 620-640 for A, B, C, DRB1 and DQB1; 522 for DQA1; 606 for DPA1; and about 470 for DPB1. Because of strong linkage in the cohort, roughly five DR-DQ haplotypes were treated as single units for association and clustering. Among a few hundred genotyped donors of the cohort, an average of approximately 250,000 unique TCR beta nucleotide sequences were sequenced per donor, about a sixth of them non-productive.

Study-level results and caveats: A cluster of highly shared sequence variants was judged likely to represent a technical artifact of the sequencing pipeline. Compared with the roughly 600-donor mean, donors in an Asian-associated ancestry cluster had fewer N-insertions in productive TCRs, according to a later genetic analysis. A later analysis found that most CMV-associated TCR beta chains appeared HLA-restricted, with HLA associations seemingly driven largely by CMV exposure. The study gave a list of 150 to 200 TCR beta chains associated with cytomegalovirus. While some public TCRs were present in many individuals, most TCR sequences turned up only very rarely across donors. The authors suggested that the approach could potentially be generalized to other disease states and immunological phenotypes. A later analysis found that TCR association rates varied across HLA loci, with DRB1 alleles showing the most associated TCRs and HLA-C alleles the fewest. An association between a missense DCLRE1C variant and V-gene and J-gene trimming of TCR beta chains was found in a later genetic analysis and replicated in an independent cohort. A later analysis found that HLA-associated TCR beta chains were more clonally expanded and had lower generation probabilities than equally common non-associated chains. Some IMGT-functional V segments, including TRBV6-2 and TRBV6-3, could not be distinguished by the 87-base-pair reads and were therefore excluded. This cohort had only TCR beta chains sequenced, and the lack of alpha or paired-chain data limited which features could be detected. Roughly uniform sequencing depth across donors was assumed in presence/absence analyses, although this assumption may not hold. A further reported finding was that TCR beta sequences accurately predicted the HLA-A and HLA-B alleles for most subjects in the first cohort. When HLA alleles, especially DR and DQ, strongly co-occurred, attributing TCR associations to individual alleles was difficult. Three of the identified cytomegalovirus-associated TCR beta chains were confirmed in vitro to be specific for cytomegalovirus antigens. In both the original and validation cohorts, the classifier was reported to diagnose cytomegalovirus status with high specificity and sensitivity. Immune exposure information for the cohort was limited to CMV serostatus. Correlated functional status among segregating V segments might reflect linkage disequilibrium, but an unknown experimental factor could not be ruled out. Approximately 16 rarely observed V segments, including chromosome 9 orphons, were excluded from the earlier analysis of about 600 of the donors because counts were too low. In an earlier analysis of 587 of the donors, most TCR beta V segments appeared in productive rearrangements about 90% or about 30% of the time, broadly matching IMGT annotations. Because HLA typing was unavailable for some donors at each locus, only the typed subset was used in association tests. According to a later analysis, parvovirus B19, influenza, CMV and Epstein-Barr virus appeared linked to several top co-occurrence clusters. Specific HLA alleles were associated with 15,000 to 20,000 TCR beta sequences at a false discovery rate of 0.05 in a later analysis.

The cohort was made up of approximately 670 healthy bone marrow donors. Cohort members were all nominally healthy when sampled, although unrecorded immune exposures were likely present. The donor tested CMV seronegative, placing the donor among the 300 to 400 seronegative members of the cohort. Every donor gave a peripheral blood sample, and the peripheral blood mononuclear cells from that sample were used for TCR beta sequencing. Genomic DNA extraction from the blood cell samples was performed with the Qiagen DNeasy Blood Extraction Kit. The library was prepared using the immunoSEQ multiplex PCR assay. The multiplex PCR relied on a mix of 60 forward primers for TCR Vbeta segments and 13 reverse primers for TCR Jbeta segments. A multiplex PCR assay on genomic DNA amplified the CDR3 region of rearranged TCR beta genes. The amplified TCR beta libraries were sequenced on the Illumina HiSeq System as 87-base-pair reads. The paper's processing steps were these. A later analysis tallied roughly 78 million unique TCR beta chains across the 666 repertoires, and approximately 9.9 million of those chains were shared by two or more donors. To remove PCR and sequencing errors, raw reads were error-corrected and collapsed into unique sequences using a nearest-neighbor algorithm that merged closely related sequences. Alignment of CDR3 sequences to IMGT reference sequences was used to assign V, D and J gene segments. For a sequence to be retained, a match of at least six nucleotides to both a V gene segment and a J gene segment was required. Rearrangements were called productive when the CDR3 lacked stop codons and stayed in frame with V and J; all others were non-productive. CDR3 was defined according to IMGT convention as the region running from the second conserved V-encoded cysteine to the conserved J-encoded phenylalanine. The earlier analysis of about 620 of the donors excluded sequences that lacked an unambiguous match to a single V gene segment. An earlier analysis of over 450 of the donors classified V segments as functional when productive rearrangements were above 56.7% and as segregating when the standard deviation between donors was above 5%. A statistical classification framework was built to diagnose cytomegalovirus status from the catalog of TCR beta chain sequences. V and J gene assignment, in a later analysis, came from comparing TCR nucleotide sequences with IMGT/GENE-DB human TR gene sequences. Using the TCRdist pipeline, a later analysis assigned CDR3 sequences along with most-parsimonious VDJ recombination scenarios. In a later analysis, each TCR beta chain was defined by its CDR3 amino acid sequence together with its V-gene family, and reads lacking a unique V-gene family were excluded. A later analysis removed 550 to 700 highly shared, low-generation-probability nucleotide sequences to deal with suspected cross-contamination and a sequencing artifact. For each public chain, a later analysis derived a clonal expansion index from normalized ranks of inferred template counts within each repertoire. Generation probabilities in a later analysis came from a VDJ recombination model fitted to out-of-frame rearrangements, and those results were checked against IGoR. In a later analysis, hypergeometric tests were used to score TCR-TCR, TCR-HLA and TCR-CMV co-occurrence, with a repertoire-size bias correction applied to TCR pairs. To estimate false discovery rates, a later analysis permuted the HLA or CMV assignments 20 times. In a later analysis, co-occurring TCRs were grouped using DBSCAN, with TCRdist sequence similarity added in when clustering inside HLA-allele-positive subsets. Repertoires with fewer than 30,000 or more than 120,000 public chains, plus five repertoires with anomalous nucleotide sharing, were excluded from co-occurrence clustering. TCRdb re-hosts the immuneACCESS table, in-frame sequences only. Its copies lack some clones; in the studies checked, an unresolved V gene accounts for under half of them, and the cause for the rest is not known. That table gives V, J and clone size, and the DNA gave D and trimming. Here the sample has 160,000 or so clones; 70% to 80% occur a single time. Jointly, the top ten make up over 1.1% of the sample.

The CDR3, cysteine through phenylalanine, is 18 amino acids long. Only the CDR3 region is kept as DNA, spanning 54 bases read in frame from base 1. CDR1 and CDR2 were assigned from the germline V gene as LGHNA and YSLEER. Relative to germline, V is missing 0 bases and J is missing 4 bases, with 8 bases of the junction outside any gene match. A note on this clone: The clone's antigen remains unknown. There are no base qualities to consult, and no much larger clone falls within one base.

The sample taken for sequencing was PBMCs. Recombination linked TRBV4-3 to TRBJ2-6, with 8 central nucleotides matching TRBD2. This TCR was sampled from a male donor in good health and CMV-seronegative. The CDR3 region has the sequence CASSQELGGGTGANVLTF. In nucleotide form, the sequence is TGCGCCAGCAGCCAAGAGCTCGGGGGGGGTACCGGGGCCAACGTCCTGACTTTC.